This T cell receptor beta chain was sequenced during a study of T cell responses to AZD1222 COVID-19 vaccine. Study-wide findings and caveats: With dominance at 160-218 and 743-854, vaccine-associated CD4 TCRs spanned spike. Clonal diversity was possibly underestimated, and white British individuals and females predominated among donors. The peak T cell response came first, and repertoires were sampled only after it.

V shed 6 bases and J 3 bases; nucleotides not matched to a gene: 4. CDR3 length: 13 residues. The germline CDR1 and CDR2 sequences are ENHRY and SYGVKD. Assay: immunoSEQ multiplex PCR; the TCRdb copy retains only in-frame clones and omits some. The table lists about 150,000 clones, 70% to 90% of them singletons. With regard to this clone: The antigen remains unidentified.

V usage is TRBV10-3 and J usage is TRBJ1-2; 7 nucleotides agree with TRBD1. The sequenced sample was peripheral blood, obtained on day 0 of MenACWY control vaccination. This sequence originates from an adult in good health. The CDR3 protein is CAIRDRTYYGYTF. The CDR3 DNA reads as TGTGCCATCAGGGACAGGACCTACTATGGCTACACCTTC.